The clone carrying this T cell receptor beta chain was seen a handful of times. Its antigen is not known. TCRdb used MiXCR to reprocess the RT-PCR reads, holding one entry per CDR3 protein. The sample includes about 650,000 distinct CDR3 sequences, 12% to 15% of them seen just once. This sample was taken from a study of response to subunit inactivated influenza vaccine. Broader study findings: The study's authors posited that every seasonal influenza vaccination enlists few new T cells.

The sequencing used PBMCs from blood, collected 14 days before vaccination. The receptor's source is a man aged 45-65 years who received an inactivated influenza vaccine.

The CDR3 reads CASSQQGQGRNEQYF. CDR3 bases: TGCGCCAGCAGCCAACAGGGACAGGGGCGGAACGAGCAGTACTTC. The chain joins TRBV4-3 to TRBJ2-7; 10 bases are a match to TRBD1. After removal of 2 bases from V and 5 bases from J, the junction contained 6 bases not matched to a gene. This CDR3 comprises 15 residues. Germline CDR1 and CDR2: LGHNA and YSLEER.